This T cell receptor beta chain emerged from a study of shared clonotypes between healthy human individuals. Germline CDR1 and CDR2: MNHNY and SVGAGI (reference sequence). Deletions cut 2 bases from V and 3 bases from J, with 8 bases between. The CDR3 is 14 residues long. Every donor, a Caucasian adult, lived in Nashville, Tennessee. Sorted subsets were amplified in replicate PCRs using 200 ng DNA, around 30,000 T cell genomes. The method was immunoSEQ multiplex PCR; TCRdb's version includes in-frame clones alone and lacks a portion of them. The table includes just over 2,000,000 clones, roughly 96% detected once.

V usage is TRBV6-6 and J usage is TRBJ1-5, with D unresolved. The TCR comes from a man between 18 and 29 years old in good health. Sequenced: naive CD4+ T cells sorted from blood. The subset: CD45RA+ positively selected. The DNA of the CDR3 is TGTGCCAGCAGTTACGGGCAGGCCAATCAGCCCCAGCATTTT. This gives the protein CASSYGQANQPQHF.